This T cell receptor (beta chain) originates from a study of T-cell reconstitution after alpha-beta-depleted transplantation in children. Unique molecular identifiers were incorporated when the TCRbeta library was constructed. MiXCR was run by TCRdb on the PCR reads, yielding one entry per CDR3 protein. The repertoire includes approximately 420,000 distinct CDR3 sequences, roughly a tenth of them detected once, and over 4.5% sits in the top ten. This clonotype was detected only a few times. Per germline, CDR1 MNHEY and CDR2 SVGAGI. V was clipped by 2 bases and J by 1 base; unmatched bases: 4. The CDR3 extends over 15 amino acids.

This sequence was found in a human donor who donated a stem cell graft to a child with acute myeloid leukemia. The V gene is TRBV6-5, the J gene TRBJ2-7, with 8 nucleotides matching TRBD2. This specimen consisted of PBMCs from the stem cell graft donor, obtained from the stem cell graft. Here the CDR3 reads CASSYLAGGSYEQYF. CDR3 sequence (DNA): TGTGCCAGCAGTTACCTAGCGGGCGGGTCCTACGAGCAGTACTTC.